The clone carrying this T cell receptor (beta chain) was counted a single time. Its antigen is unknown. These data belong to a study of Graves' ophthalmopathy and Graves' hyperthyroidism. Study-wide findings and caveats: Sensitivity reached roughly 71% and specificity around 72% when the model predicted ophthalmopathy progression.

None of the included patients had other autoimmune diseases, uncontrolled infections, pregnancy or lactation, as these led to exclusion. Physicians reached a diagnosis by relying on clinical symptoms, serum thyroxine, TRAb, thyroid ultrasound and orbital computed tomography. Using RNA transcripts, the TCR beta CDR3 regions were amplified. First-round RT-PCR relied on HTBI primers, and a second-round multiplex PCR came next. TCRdb fed the multiplex PCR reads into MiXCR, producing one record per CDR3 protein. The sample has roughly 1.1 million distinct CDR3 sequences; 35% to 40% are singletons. The germline V gene encodes CDR1 LNHDA and CDR2 SQIVND (reference sequence). CDR3 length equals 15 residues. V trimming: 5 bases; J trimming: 7 bases; junction bases outside the gene matches: 9.

The V gene is TRBV19, the J gene TRBJ1-5, with 9 nucleotides matching TRBD1. The material sequenced was peripheral blood or thyroid tissue (not recorded which). The TCR was taken from an adult man with Graves' hyperthyroidism. Here the CDR3 DNA reads TGTGCCAGTAGTGCCGGGACAGGGAGGCGCCAGCCCCAGCATTTT. This translates into CASSAGTGRRQPQHF.